Described below is a single TCR beta chain sequence and its context. This clonotype was seen many times. The specificity of this receptor is unknown. Base qualities are missing; no much larger clone stands one base away. Inclusive of the bounding cysteine and phenylalanine, the CDR3 is 13 residues long. The kept DNA is CDR3 alone, 39 bases in frame from the first base. The V end gives up 6 bases and the J end 5 bases, leaving 4 bases in the junction not matched to a gene. In the germline V gene, CDR1 corresponds to SGHRS and CDR2 to YFSETQ. The data were taken from a study of regulatory T cells in long-lasting Graves disease (TCRdb year 2021). Broadly, across the study: In the newly diagnosed Graves' disease group, patients had been taking antithyroid drugs for less than 3 months. Peripheral blood TCR sequencing and RNA sequencing compared persistent Graves' disease patients with newly diagnosed Graves' disease patients. The study was conducted in China and was registered as a clinical trial. A total of roughly 33 samples were covered by TCR sequencing, comprising around 13 persistent and roughly 20 newly diagnosed Graves' disease patients. Results and caveats for the whole study, not just this receptor: The small sample size was acknowledged by the authors as a limitation that may reduce accuracy. Preferential use of TRBV28, TRBJ1-2 and TRBJ2-5 was observed in persistent disease, whereas TRBV20-1 and TRBJ2-1 were favored in newly diagnosed disease. Sequencing and analysis were limited to the TCR beta chain. Only peripheral blood was studied, because thyroid tissue, the primary lesion, was inaccessible. Compared with newly diagnosed patients, patients with persistent Graves' disease had lower TCR Shannon entropy and fewer highly expanded clones, which suggests clonal expansion. Persistent patients shared more public clonotypes among themselves (2,741) than newly diagnosed patients did (approximately 970).

The receptor library was made with multiplex PCR. Sequencing relied on an Illumina HiSeq 4000. iRepertoire HTBI primers and Arm-PCR amplification of CDR3 regions were used to construct TCR beta libraries. Gel purification was performed on PCR products prior to sequencing. The paper's processing steps were these. Gene usage analysis of CDR3 amino acid clonotypes used the approximately 56 TRBV and fewer than 15 TRBJ segments found across samples. COPE and FqMerger were used to merge filtered high-quality paired reads into contigs. BLAST was used to align contigs to IMGT TRBV, TRBD and TRBJ reference genes, with CDR3 defined following IMGT. Any clonotype with a frequency above 0.1% was counted as a highly expanded clone. Shannon entropy was used to measure repertoire diversity, and the Gini coefficient was used to measure V-J evenness. A clonotype found in more than one individual was treated as public. TCRdb passed the public sequencing reads through fastp at Q25 and MiXCR, retaining productive beta sequences. Rows matching on CDR3 protein sequence are summarized as one entry with the most common DNA and genes. What appears here as the V and J calls and clone size reflects TCRdb's work, not the paper's. In this sample the table shows roughly 400,000 distinct CDR3 sequences, about a sixth of which occur a single time. The ten largest make up about 25% of the sample.

In the paper's terms, the time point label means: newly diagnosed GD, antithyroid drugs for less than 3 months. For both TCR sequencing and RNA sequencing, RNA was extracted from PBMCs in TRIzol. The diagnosis of Graves' disease followed American Thyroid Association guidelines. Recruitment of patients was carried out at an endocrinology department in Xi'an, China. Each patient gave roughly 8.4 milliliters of peripheral blood, collected in an EDTA anticoagulant tube. Ficoll Paque Plus density gradient separation was used to isolate PBMCs, and no further T cell sorting was performed. RNA quality was checked with an Agilent 2100 Bioanalyzer and agarose gel, and concentration with a NanoDrop 2000. These data are also associated with another study on T cells in Graves' hyperthyroidism and ophthalmopathy. The other study reports the following: Stable Graves' hyperthyroidism was defined as no progression to ophthalmopathy during 18 months of follow-up. Hyperthyroidism patients were newly diagnosed, had a disease duration of under 2 months, and were aged 18 to 65 years. The study excluded patients with uncontrolled infections, other autoimmune diseases, pregnancy or lactation. Clinical symptoms, serum thyroxine and TRAb, thyroid ultrasound, and orbital computed tomography formed the basis for the diagnoses. A first-round RT-PCR of the TCR CDR3 used the HTBI primer set with the Qiagen OneStep RT-PCR kit. Blood samples also contained most of the expanded thyroid clonotypes (frequency above 0.001), which suggests that blood repertoires may reflect thyroid immune responses. Ophthalmopathy was separated from stable hyperthyroidism by a 13 V-J signature model, with around 90% sensitivity and about 81% specificity obtained in cross-validation and 80%/75% obtained in testing. During validation, the model predicted progression to ophthalmopathy a median of roughly six months ahead of onset, with 60% to 71% sensitivity and 72% to 80% specificity. To identify TCR V-J signatures that set the groups apart, the researchers used a discovery cohort of about a hundred patients, made up of 40 to 45 with Graves' ophthalmopathy and about 60 with stable Graves' hyperthyroidism. An independent validation cohort of around 20 hyperthyroidism patients and about 15 patients who later progressed to ophthalmopathy tested prospective prediction of ophthalmopathy. The 95 to 100 discovery patients were randomly divided into training and test sets at a 7:3 ratio. The study also compared thyroid tissue and blood T-cell repertoires from more than five Graves' hyperthyroidism patients. Once sampling was done, hyperthyroidism patients were given methimazole at a starting dose of 30 mg daily, whereas ophthalmopathy patients were given high-dose intravenous methylprednisolone. The libraries were constructed in a second round of multiplex PCR and then size-selected and purified. Libraries were sequenced paired-end with 100 bp reads on an Illumina HiSeq2000. SOAPnuke was used to process the raw data, removing reads that contained adapters or uncalled bases, had a mean Phred below 15, or lacked an exact match to the constant primer or identifier. COPE v1.2.5 was used to merge high-quality paired reads, and clonotypes were defined as unique nucleotide sequences. Clonotypes were aligned to IMGT TRBV, TRBD and TRBJ reference segments using MiTCR v1.1. Only V-J combinations with frequency above 0.0001, covering approximately 99% of repertoires, were analysed. The TCS score was defined as the ratio of F50 (clonal expansion) to E x V (chaos), calculated using BLOSUM62-based TCRdist between CDR3 peptides within each V-J. Welch's t-statistics and random forest reduced just over 500 V-J features to about 13, which were used in a naive Bayes classifier (R e1071). Sample size was not statistically predetermined, and investigators were not blinded to group allocation. The paper describes TCR Vbeta CDR3 sequencing of 120 to 150 peripheral blood samples, made up of under 50 ophthalmopathy patients, 70 to 75 hyperthyroidism patients and 17 progressor patients.

The receptor comes from a woman between 18 and 29 years old with Graves disease. Donor details come from another sample of the same person, matched by shared clones. Recombination linked TRBV5-1 to TRBJ1-1; TRBD1 aligns with 10 central bases. The starting material was peripheral blood mononuclear cells (PBMCs), obtained at new diagnosis, from a patient treated with antithyroid drugs. CDR3 sequence: CASNEDRGTEAFF. The sequenced DNA: TGCGCCAGCAATGAGGACAGGGGGACTGAAGCTTTCTTT.